This TCR beta chain originates from a study of early T cells in non-severe SARS-CoV-2 infection. Study details: The sequenced material was bulk RNA from unsorted whole blood, and its chains were unpaired. Regarding the study as a whole: Matching results from VDJdb favored anti-spike CD8 responses, leaving private and CD4 specificities undetected.

Individually, cDNA molecules had unique molecular identifiers attached to them. One entry per CDR3 protein results from TCRdb running MiXCR on the 5' RACE reads. The top ten hold 5.8% of the sample, which has some 48,000 distinct CDR3 sequences, 7% to 9% seen once. CDR3 length: 16 amino acids. The V segment lost 5 bases and the J segment 0 bases; nucleotides outside the gene matches: 6. Germline assignment: CDR1 SGHRS and CDR2 YFSETQ. This clonotype was counted only a few times. Its antigen is undetermined. This TCR was recovered from an adult who was a healthcare worker with PCR-confirmed SARS-CoV-2 infection or an uninfected control (not recorded which). The chain has TRBV5-1 and TRBJ2-1, with TRBD2 matching 9 bases. Sequenced material: whole blood. Written as DNA, the CDR3 is TGCGCCAGCAGGTGGACTAGCGTAAGCTCCTACAATGAGCAGTTCTTC. Translated: CASRWTSVSSYNEQFF.